One sample yielded the 18 T cell receptor beta chains listed below, sequenced in a study of cytomegalovirus exposure and HLA in healthy donors. The study ran its PCR with 60 Vbeta and 13 Jbeta primers. This table comes from immunoSEQ multiplex PCR, and its TCRdb copy is limited to in-frame clones, with some not included. This sample carries about 190,000 clones, 83% of them seen once, and the ten largest clones take approximately 1.6%. Material: PBMCs. These receptor sequences come from a man between 40 and 49 years old in good health and CMV-seropositive.

This clone appeared a single time. V gene TRBV6-6 combines with J gene TRBJ1-2, with D perhaps matching TRBD1 (5 bases). V was cut by 5 bases and J by 4 bases, with 8 bases left in between. Germline values: CDR1 MNHNY, CDR2 SVGAGI (reference sequence). The CDR3 is 12 residues long. The CDR3 coding sequence is TGTGCCAGCAGTACCGACAGCTATGGCTACACCTTC. This translates into CASSTDSYGYTF.

This rearrangement joins TRBV30 to TRBJ2-2, with a possible D match to TRBD1 (6 bases). Trimming shortened V by 2 bases and J by 5 bases, and 9 bases separated the two germline ends. Germline V lookup: CDR1 GTSNPN, CDR2 SVGIG (reference sequence). CDR3 length: 13 residues. The CDR3 here is CAWSSQGTGELFF. The CDR3 DNA follows: TGTGCCTGGAGTTCACAGGGAACCGGGGAGCTGTTTTTT.

The CDR3 DNA sequence: TGCGCCAGCAGCCCCCTACAGACTAGCCAAGAGACCCAGTACTTC. As protein: CASSPLQTSQETQYF. The gene calls are TRBV5-1 and TRBJ2-5; D might be TRBD2 (6 bases). Trimming cost V 4 bases and J 1 base, with 14 bases left between them. The germline CDR1 and CDR2 sequences are SGHRS and YFSETQ. The CDR3 is 15 amino acids.

This clone appeared a single time. The chain is built from TRBV11-2 and TRBJ1-2; D perhaps matches TRBD1 (6 bases). The V end lost 1 base, the J end lost 6 bases, and 12 bases lay between the germline ends. Germline CDR1 is SGHAT and CDR2 is FQNNGV. This CDR3 spans 14 amino acids. The DNA of the CDR3 is TGTGCCAGCAGCTTAGTAGGGGGAATCGATGGCTACACCTTC. This encodes CASSLVGGIDGYTF. Full variable domain (missing parts from reference TRBV11-2 and TRBJ1-2): EAGVAQSPRYKIIEKRQSVAFWCNPISGHATLYWYQQILGQGPKLLIQFQNNGVVDDSQLPKDRFSAERLKGVDSTLKIQPAKLEDSAVYLCASSLVGGIDGYTFGSGTRLTVV.

The table lists this clone with a count of one. The chain joins TRBV9 to TRBJ2-1; 13 nucleotides agree with TRBD2. The CDR3 covers 15 residues. The junction had 4 bases not matched to a gene; V was cut back by 4 bases and J by 6 bases. Germline assignment: CDR1 SGDLS and CDR2 YYNGEE. For the CDR3, the DNA is TGTGCCAGCAGCCTCACTAGCGGGAGGGTCAATGAGCAGTTCTTC. Translating gives CASSLTSGRVNEQFF.

As regards this clone: The germline gene is not matched at one end of the junction; a read error may be the cause. V gene TRBV12-5 combines with J gene TRBJ2-4; TRBD1 is a possible D gene (5 bases). CDR3 length: 19 amino acids. The germline gives CDR1 LGHNT, CDR2 FRNRAP. CDR3 loop: CASGLSTVSEGSPKNSQYF. The CDR3 DNA is TGTGCTAGTGGCCTATCGACAGTATCGGAAGGTTCCCCCAAAAACAGTCAGTACTTC.

J is TRBJ2-7 and V is TRBV28; perhaps TRBD2 as D (5 bases). From germline, CDR1 is MDHEN and CDR2 SYDVKM. This CDR3 has 12 amino acids. V shed 3 bases and J shed 5 bases, with 8 bases lying between them. The CDR3 nucleotides read TGTGCCAGCAGTTTGGCCGGGGACGAGCAGTACTTC. Its translation is CASSLAGDEQYF.

This chain joins TRBV15 and TRBJ2-1, with D possibly being TRBD2 (6 bases). From germline, CDR1 is LNHNV and CDR2 YYDKDF (reference sequence). This CDR3 comprises 17 residues. The V end lost 4 bases, the J end lost 3 bases, and 19 bases lay between the germline ends. CDR3 DNA sequence: TGTGCCACCAGCACCGGGACTTCCTCTACTTTCTACAATGAGCAGTTCTTC. Amino acid sequence: CATSTGTSSTFYNEQFF.

The chain carries TRBV30 and TRBJ2-7; D not resolved. The CDR3 loop spans 12 amino acids. V dropped 1 base and J dropped 5 bases, with 9 bases sitting between them. Germline V CDR1 and CDR2: GTSNPN, SVGIG (reference sequence). DNA for the CDR3: TGTGCCTGGAGTGCCCCCCTAGACGAGCAGTACTTC. It is translated as CAWSAPLDEQYF. Variable domain in full (rest from reference TRBV30 and TRBJ2-7): SQTIHQWPATLVQPVGSPLSLECTVEGTSNPNLYWYRQAAGRGLQLLFYSVGIGQISSEVPQNLSASRPQDRQFILSSKKLLLSDSGFYLCAWSAPLDEQYFGPGTRLTVT.

A single count supports this clone. The V and J genes are TRBV12-5 and TRBJ1-5, with D perhaps matching TRBD1 (6 bases). CDR1 is LGHNT, CDR2 FRNRAP, per germline. Trimming cost V 7 bases and J 4 bases, with 11 bases left between them. The CDR3 extends over 13 amino acids. The CDR3 DNA reads TGTGCTAGTGCCCCAACAGGGAATCAGCCCCAGCATTTT. It is translated as CASAPTGNQPQHF.

The genes are TRBV29-1 and TRBJ1-1; 7 positions match TRBD1. This CDR3 is built from 15 residues. V lost 5 bases, J lost 1 base, and 10 bases stayed unmatched. The germline V gene encodes CDR1 SQVTM and CDR2 ANQGSEA. CDR3 region: CSVFRDRAANTEAFF. In DNA form, the CDR3 reads TGCAGCGTTTTCCGGGACAGAGCTGCGAACACTGAAGCTTTCTTT.

This rearrangement joins TRBV29-1 to TRBJ2-1, with a weak D call TRBD1 (6 bases). Trimming pared 5 bases from V and 0 bases from J, leaving 14 bases between. Germline V lookup: CDR1 SQVTM, CDR2 ANQGSEA. The CDR3 is 15 residues long. This CDR3 reads CSVTGHASSYNEQFF. In nucleotides, the CDR3 is TGCAGCGTTACGGGACATGCGAGCTCCTACAATGAGCAGTTCTTC.

The chain links TRBV2 to TRBJ2-7, with D maybe TRBD1 (8 bases). The CDR3 totals 13 residues. In germline, CDR1 is SNHLY, CDR2 FYNNEI. The germline V and J ends were trimmed by 5 bases and 6 bases, with 14 bases remaining between them. CDR3 residues: CASSYRGGFEQYF. The CDR3 DNA reads as TGTGCCAGCAGTTACAGGGGGGGTTTCGAGCAGTACTTC.

V is TRBV19 and J is TRBJ1-5; D might be TRBD1 (5 bases). The CDR3 has 14 residues. The V gene's germline CDR1 is LNHDA and CDR2 SQIVND (reference sequence). V dropped 4 bases and J dropped 0 bases, with 7 bases sitting between them. The CDR3 DNA is TGTGCCAGTAGTAGACAGAATAGCAATCAGCCCCAGCATTTT. Translated: CASSRQNSNQPQHF.

The genes are TRBV6-5 and TRBJ1-5; 9 positions agree with TRBD1. The CDR3 spans 16 residues. Germline V CDR1 and CDR2: MNHEY, SVGAGI. V shed 4 bases and J 0 bases; nucleotides not matched to a gene: 4. DNA for the CDR3: TGTGCCAGCAGTTCGGGACAGGGCGGTAGCAATCAGCCCCAGCATTTT. It encodes CASSSGQGGSNQPQHF.

This chain uses TRBV5-1 with TRBJ2-5; a weak D match, TRBD1 (5 bases). The CDR3 spans 13 residues. Germline V gene lookup returns CDR1 SGHRS and CDR2 YFSETQ. The V end was cut by 2 bases, the J end by 0 bases, with 5 bases between. This chain's CDR3 is CASSLGDQETQYF. CDR3 sequence (DNA): TGCGCCAGCAGCTTAGGGGACCAAGAGACCCAGTACTTC.

This chain links TRBV10-3 with TRBJ1-2; 9 bases are a match to TRBD1. Germline V gene lookup returns CDR1 ENHRY and CDR2 SYGVKD. The CDR3 consists of 15 residues. After removal of 3 bases from V and 6 bases from J, the junction contained 8 bases not matched to a gene. CDR3 coding DNA: TGTGCCATCAGTGATATCACCGGGACAGGGAATGGCTACACCTTC. Translation gives CAISDITGTGNGYTF.

The rearrangement links TRBV11-1 to TRBJ2-3; 9 nucleotides agree with TRBD1. Trimming took 4 bases from V and 2 from J; bases not matched to a gene: 1. Germline V gene data show CDR1 as SGHAT and CDR2 as FQDESV (reference sequence). CDR3 length: 14 residues. CDR3 sequence reads: CASSWDRVTDTQYF. DNA for the CDR3: TGTGCCAGCAGCTGGGACAGGGTCACAGATACGCAGTATTTT.